This T cell receptor beta chain came from a study of CD8 T cells in ankylosing spondylitis. Via MiXCR, TCRdb re-called the 5' RACE reads, giving one row per CDR3 protein. The data contain about 160,000 distinct CDR3 sequences, around 9.6% of them singletons. The V end was cut by 6 bases, the J end by 8 bases, with 8 bases between. Germline CDR1 MNHNY, CDR2 SVGAGI (reference sequence). This CDR3 has 11 residues. This clonotype was seen a handful of times. This clonotype was obtained from a female donor with ankylosing spondylitis or in good health (not recorded which). Sequencing input: blood, either unsorted or a sorted T cell fraction (not recorded which). This sequence joins TRBV6-6 and TRBJ2-1, with no clear D. In DNA form, the CDR3 reads TGTGCCAGCAGGACCTCCGATGAGCAGTTCTTC. Residues: CASRTSDEQFF.